One sample yielded the 27 T cell receptor beta chains listed below, sequenced in a study of T-cell memory formation after mild COVID-19. TCRdb ran MiXCR on the 5' RACE reads and lists one entry per CDR3 protein. The sample lists roughly 560,000 distinct CDR3 sequences, around 21% seen once, with around 12% in the top ten. The specimen was PBMCs or a T cell subset sorted from them (not recorded which). All receptors derive from an adult woman who had mild COVID-19 (a few samples of this study predate the infection). Cell type and time point are not known.

The J gene is TRBJ1-1, the V gene TRBV11-2; TRBD1 might be the D (5 bases). Trimming pared 3 bases from V and 5 bases from J, leaving 13 bases between. Germline loops: CDR1 SGHAT, CDR2 FQNNGV. The CDR3 covers 14 residues. The CDR3 sequence: CASSFDLQATEAFF. The CDR3 coding sequence is TGTGCCAGCAGCTTTGACTTACAGGCGACTGAAGCTTTCTTT.

The J gene is TRBJ2-7, the V gene TRBV9; the D gene is possibly TRBD2 (6 bases). The CDR3 consists of 13 residues. The V gene lost 4 bases and the J gene lost 6 bases, with 14 bases spanning the gap. Germline V gives CDR1 SGDLS, CDR2 YYNGEE. This CDR3 reads CASSPLGGGEQYF. Here the CDR3 DNA reads TGTGCCAGCAGCCCCCTCGGGGGAGGCGAGCAGTACTTC.

V usage is TRBV3-1 and J usage is TRBJ1-6, with a weak D call TRBD1 (6 bases). Germline V gene sequence: CDR1 LGHDT, CDR2 YNNKEL (reference sequence). V was shortened by 0 bases and J by 6 bases, with 6 bases between the two germline ends. This CDR3 is 14 amino acids long. The CDR3 is CASSQDRGNSPLHF. As DNA, the CDR3 is TGTGCCAGCAGCCAAGACAGGGGTAATTCACCCCTCCACTTT.

This clonotype was counted a single time. The V call is TRBV24-1, the J call TRBJ1-3, with D unresolved. Germline V lookup: CDR1 KGHDR, CDR2 SFDVKD. The CDR3 runs 15 residues. V was cut by 4 bases and J by 3 bases, with 12 bases left in between. The chain's CDR3 is CATSDPDENGNTIYF. CDR3 nucleotides: TGTGCCACCAGTGACCCGGACGAGAATGGAAACACCATATATTTT.

The chain uses TRBV6-5 and TRBJ2-1; D perhaps matches TRBD2 (6 bases). The CDR3 spans 16 residues. V shed 0 bases and J shed 4 bases, with 13 bases lying between them. Germline V CDR1 and CDR2: MNHEY, SVGAGI. The CDR3 sequence is CASSYSGSGVYNEQFF. CDR3 coding DNA: TGTGCCAGCAGTTACTCGGGGTCGGGAGTTTACAATGAGCAGTTCTTC.

The genes are TRBV7-8 and TRBJ2-7; D unclear. The CDR3 is 12 amino acids. Trimming removed 4 bases from V and 5 bases from J, with 9 bases in between. From germline, CDR1 is SGHVS and CDR2 FQNEAQ. This CDR3 reads CASSSSPDEQYF. CDR3 bases: TGTGCCAGCAGCTCCTCCCCCGACGAGCAGTACTTC.

The J gene is TRBJ2-2, the V gene TRBV19, with 7 bases lining up with TRBD1. Germline CDR1 reads LNHDA; CDR2 reads SQIVND (reference sequence). The CDR3 loop spans 15 amino acids. Germline trimming cut 2 bases from V and 4 bases from J; bases unmatched to any gene: 4. This CDR3 is CASSINRGPTGELFF. DNA for the CDR3: TGTGCCAGTAGTATAAACAGGGGACCCACCGGGGAGCTGTTTTTT.

This clonotype turned up a few times. The chain employs TRBV2 and TRBJ2-1; D may be TRBD1 (5 bases). V lost 4 bases, J lost 4 bases, and 17 bases lay in between. The CDR3 sequence is 16 residues long. Germline values: CDR1 SNHLY, CDR2 FYNNEI. CDR3 coding DNA: TGTGCCAGCAGTGGTCTAGGCGGACAAAGTTACAATGAGCAGTTCTTC. Translating gives CASSGLGGQSYNEQFF. Full variable domain (outside the CDR3, taken from reference TRBV2 and TRBJ2-1): EPEVTQTPSHQVTQMGQEVILRCVPISNHLYFYWYRQILGQKVEFLVSFYNNEISEKSEIFDDQFSVERPDGSNFTLKIRSTKLEDSAMYFCASSGLGGQSYNEQFFGPGTRLTVL.

The chain recombines TRBV4-3 with TRBJ2-1; D is uncertain. The V end was cut by 2 bases, the J end by 3 bases, with 5 bases between. This CDR3 region has 13 residues. Germline V gives CDR1 LGHNA, CDR2 YSLEER. CDR3 in amino acids: CASSQSDYNEQFF. The CDR3 nucleotides read TGCGCCAGCAGCCAATCAGACTACAATGAGCAGTTCTTC.

The sample holds a few counts of this clonotype. CDR3 protein: CASSERGEQFF. DNA of the CDR3: TGTGCCAGCAGTGAACGTGGTGAGCAGTTCTTC. V usage is TRBV2 and J usage is TRBJ2-1; D gene unclear. This CDR3 has 11 amino acids. The germline V gene has CDR1 SNHLY and CDR2 FYNNEI. The V end lost 2 bases, the J end lost 9 bases, and 5 bases lay between the germline ends.

The chain carries TRBV12-3 or TRBV12-4 and TRBJ2-7; TRBD2 aligns across 11 bases. Trimming cost V 6 bases and J 2 bases; bases outside gene matches: 12. The CDR3 is made up of 17 amino acids. In DNA, the CDR3 is TGTGCCAGCAGCTTGACCAGACTAGCGGGGCCGACCTACGAGCAGTACTTC. This translates into CASSLTRLAGPTYEQYF.

This clonotype occurred a few times. CDR3 sequence (DNA): TGTGCCAGCAGCTTAGCCCGTCCAGAGACCCAGTACTTC. This codes for CASSLARPETQYF. The V gene is TRBV7-6, the J gene TRBJ2-5; D uncertain. The V and J ends lost 0 bases and 4 bases respectively, with 6 bases between them. The length of the CDR3 is 13 residues. CDR1 SGHVS and CDR2 FNYEAQ come from the germline V gene.

The table lists this clonotype with a few counts. V and J are TRBV25-1 and TRBJ1-4, with 7 bases lining up with TRBD1. The V and J ends lost 1 base and 7 bases, in that order; junction bases with no gene match: 6. The CDR3 extends over 15 amino acids. The germline gives CDR1 MGHDK, CDR2 SYGVNS. The CDR3 spells CASSELTGAGEKLFF. CDR3 nucleotides: TGTGCCAGCAGTGAATTAACAGGGGCGGGTGAAAAACTGTTTTTT.

V and J are TRBV24-1 and TRBJ2-3; TRBD2 matches at 8 bases. Germline values: CDR1 KGHDR, CDR2 SFDVKD. V lost 7 bases, J lost 4 bases, and 12 bases stayed unmatched. The CDR3 loop spans 16 amino acids. CDR3 sequence (DNA): TGTGCCACCAGCTTAGAACGAGCGGGAGTATCAGATACGCAGTATTTT. It encodes CATSLERAGVSDTQYF.

This clonotype came up many times. V is TRBV27 and J is TRBJ2-7, with D possibly being TRBD1 (5 bases). CDR3 length equals 13 residues. V was trimmed by 5 bases and J by 2 bases, leaving 10 bases between them. CDR1 is MNHEY and CDR2 is SMNVEV in the germline V gene (reference sequence). Here the CDR3 reads CASSIGQAYEQYF. The CDR3 bases are TGTGCCAGCAGTATCGGACAAGCCTACGAGCAGTACTTC.

This clonotype has more than one count but fewer than ten. CDR3 amino acids: CASSLRSNTEAFF. CDR3 in DNA: TGTGCCAGCAGCTTAAGATCGAACACTGAAGCTTTCTTT. The rearrangement uses TRBV7-3 and TRBJ1-1; D unresolved. Germline CDR1 is SGHTA and CDR2 is FQGTGA. CDR3 size: 13 residues. Trimming removed 1 base at V and 1 base at J, with 4 bases between. The complete variable domain, with remaining parts taken from reference TRBV7-3 and TRBJ1-1, reads GAGVSQTPSNKVTEKGKYVELRCDPISGHTALYWYRQSLGQGPEFLIYFQGTGAADDSGLPNDRFFAVRPEGSVSTLKIQRTERGDSAVYLCASSLRSNTEAFFGQGTRLTVV.

This clonotype was detected only a few times. The chain employs TRBV29-1 and TRBJ2-5; the D is unclear. CDR1 SQVTM and CDR2 ANQGSEA come from the germline V gene. The CDR3 sequence is 12 residues long. Trimming removed 4 bases at V and 4 bases at J, with 10 bases between. The CDR3: CSVVFVRETQYF. The CDR3 bases are TGCAGCGTTGTGTTCGTGCGAGAGACCCAGTACTTC.

The gene calls are TRBV20-1 and TRBJ2-7, with 10 bases aligning to TRBD2. Trimming took 2 bases from V and 3 from J; bases not matched to a gene: 16. This CDR3 has 18 residues. The V gene's germline CDR1 is DFQATT and CDR2 SNEGSKA (reference sequence). For the CDR3, the DNA is TGCAGTGCTAGAACGTTAAATATTTATGGACTAGCGGACTACGAGCAGTACTTC. This gives the protein CSARTLNIYGLADYEQYF.

This chain connects TRBV21-1 to TRBJ2-7; the table names TRBD1, a call not compared with the DNA. TRBV21-1 is deemed a pseudogene. The CDR3 extends over 17 amino acids. The CDR3 DNA sequence: TGTGCCAGCAGCATCTCAGCCCGATACCCCCAACCGGGCGAGCAGTACTTC. Translation: CASSISARYPQPGEQYF.

This clonotype was counted only a few times. This rearrangement joins TRBV7-9 to TRBJ2-1, with D possibly TRBD2 on 6 matching bases. CDR1 and CDR2 (germline): SEHNR, FQNEAQ (reference sequence). CDR3 length: 15 amino acids. With 0 bases removed from V and 8 bases from J, the gap between germline ends came to 14 bases. CDR3 loop: CASSLAYGSSDEQFF. In DNA, the CDR3 is TGTGCCAGCAGCTTAGCGTACGGGAGCTCGGATGAGCAGTTCTTC.

This sequence joins TRBV29-1 and TRBJ2-5; TRBD1 is a possible D gene (5 bases). V was cut by 6 bases and J by 2 bases, with 13 bases left in between. Germline CDR1 and CDR2: SQVTM and ANQGSEA. CDR3 length: 13 amino acids. The CDR3 DNA reads as TGCAGCGTCGGGTGGAACAGGCAAGAGACCCAGTACTTC. Amino acids: CSVGWNRQETQYF.

This chain joins TRBV7-2 and TRBJ1-2; 8 bases agree with TRBD1. V gave up 6 bases and J gave up 2 bases; unmatched junction bases: 8. Looked up from germline, CDR1 is SGHTA and CDR2 is FQGNSA. CDR3 size: 15 residues. CDR3: CASSHPRGRNYGYTF. CDR3 nucleotides: TGTGCCAGCAGTCACCCCAGGGGGCGAAACTATGGCTACACCTTC.

At least ten counts were recorded for this clonotype. The rearrangement uses TRBV12-3 or TRBV12-4 and TRBJ1-4, with D tentatively TRBD1 (6 bases). Trimming took off 7 bases at V and 6 bases at J, with 12 bases between the two ends. The CDR3 contains 13 residues. CDR3 sequence: CASKGDGYEKLFF. The CDR3 nucleotides read TGTGCCAGCAAGGGGGACGGGTATGAAAAACTGTTTTTT.

V gene TRBV4-2 combines with J gene TRBJ1-1; D is ambiguous. V shed 5 bases and J shed 0 bases, with 10 bases lying between them. This CDR3 comprises 14 residues. From germline, CDR1 is LGHNA and CDR2 YNFKEQ. CDR3 DNA: TGTGCCAGCAGCACTGGGTTGATGAACACTGAAGCTTTCTTT. This translates into CASSTGLMNTEAFF.

A few counts support this clonotype. The chain has TRBV7-2 and TRBJ2-7; D ambiguous. The germline V gene has CDR1 SGHTA and CDR2 FQGNSA. The CDR3 has 19 amino acids. V lost 1 base and J 6 bases, leaving 28 bases between the germline ends. The CDR3 loop is CASSLGLLNDLGIVTEQYF. The CDR3 DNA reads TGTGCCAGCAGCTTAGGGTTACTAAACGACTTAGGTATCGTCACCGAGCAGTACTTC.

The genes are TRBV12-3 or TRBV12-4 and TRBJ2-3; 11 nucleotides match TRBD1. This CDR3 contains 15 residues. After removal of 4 bases from V and 6 bases from J, the junction contained 6 bases not matched to a gene. CDR3 nucleotide sequence: TGTGCCAGCAGTTCGGGACAGGGGGTGGGGGATACGCAGTATTTT. Protein sequence: CASSSGQGVGDTQYF.

This clonotype was seen more than once but under ten times. The chain has TRBV14 and TRBJ2-5; D not resolved. Trimming took off 0 bases at V and 5 bases at J, with 10 bases between the two ends. Looked up from germline, CDR1 is SGHDN and CDR2 is FVKESK. The length of the CDR3 is 14 residues. In DNA, the CDR3 is TGTGCCAGCAGCCAAGACGGCAGAACGGAGACCCAGTACTTC. Translating it yields CASSQDGRTETQYF.